The 27 T cell receptor beta chains given below trace back to one sample, sequenced in a study of blood T cell repertoires in COVID-19. This table comes from immunoSEQ multiplex PCR, and its TCRdb copy is limited to in-frame clones, with some not included. The repertoire holds around 200,000 clones, with approximately 86% as singletons. The sample comprised peripheral blood. The receptors derive from a woman older than 75 in a cohort sampled during active or convalescent COVID-19.

The J gene is TRBJ1-2, the V gene TRBV5-1; D remains ambiguous. V gave up 3 bases and J gave up 8 bases, with 11 bases separating them. The CDR3 runs to 12 residues. Per germline, CDR1 SGHRS and CDR2 YFSETQ. CDR3: CASSSETGGYTF. The DNA of the CDR3 is TGCGCCAGCAGCTCCGAGACTGGAGGCTACACCTTC.

V and J are TRBV5-1 and TRBJ2-6; no reliable D call. Trimming removed 2 bases at V and 0 bases at J, with 9 bases between. The CDR3 consists of 16 residues. The V gene's germline CDR1 is SGHRS and CDR2 YFSETQ. CDR3 in amino acids: CASSFSPSSGANVLTF. The CDR3 region has the DNA TGCGCCAGCAGCTTTAGCCCGAGCTCTGGGGCCAACGTCCTGACTTTC.

The gene calls are TRBV6-2 or TRBV6-3 and TRBJ1-6, with D maybe TRBD1 (5 bases). Trimming removed 3 bases from V and 8 bases from J, with 20 bases in between. Germline V CDR1 and CDR2: MNHEY, SVGEGT. The length of the CDR3 is 17 residues. In nucleotides, the CDR3 is TGTGCCAGCAGTTATCTGTCCGCCAAACCCAGGGATTCACCCCTCCACTTT. The encoded protein is CASSYLSAKPRDSPLHF.

The table lists this clone with a few counts. This CDR3 reads CSVPRTSGNHGELFF. In DNA form, the CDR3 reads TGCAGCGTCCCACGGACTAGCGGGAACCACGGGGAGCTGTTTTTT. V and J are TRBV29-1 and TRBJ2-2; TRBD2 matches at 12 bases. CDR3 length equals 15 residues. The J segment lost 7 bases and the V segment lost 6 bases, leaving 9 bases of the junction unmatched. Germline loops: CDR1 SQVTM, CDR2 ANQGSEA.

This sequence joins TRBV29-1 and TRBJ1-6, with D tentatively TRBD1 (5 bases). Trimming took 2 bases from V and 0 from J, leaving 8 bases between them. This CDR3 region has 15 residues. Germline-derived CDR1 and CDR2 are SQVTM and ANQGSEA. The CDR3 spells CSVEPDSSYNSPLHF. The CDR3 bases are TGCAGCGTTGAACCAGACAGCTCCTATAATTCACCCCTCCACTTT.

The V gene is TRBV5-1, the J gene TRBJ2-5; weak D call: TRBD1 (6 bases). This CDR3 spans 16 amino acids. V was shortened by 0 bases and J by 2 bases, with 14 bases between the two germline ends. Germline assignment: CDR1 SGHRS and CDR2 YFSETQ. CDR3 loop: CASSLGGTGHQETQYF. The CDR3 bases are TGCGCCAGCAGCTTGGGAGGGACGGGACATCAAGAGACCCAGTACTTC.

The rearrangement links TRBV3-1 (or the pseudogene TRBV3-2) to TRBJ1-2, with D hard to call. The V and J ends lost 1 base and 5 bases respectively, with 20 bases between them. In germline, CDR1 is LGHDT, CDR2 YNNKEL (reference sequence). The CDR3 length is 17 residues. CDR3 residues: CASSQGTSQMAKYGYTF. CDR3 sequence (DNA): TGTGCCAGCAGCCAAGGGACTTCCCAGATGGCCAAATATGGCTACACCTTC.

The genes are TRBV19 and TRBJ1-5; 10 nucleotides match TRBD1. Unmatched junction bases numbered 9, after V lost 7 bases and J lost 0 bases. Germline V gives CDR1 LNHDA, CDR2 SQIVND (reference sequence). The CDR3 totals 17 residues. CDR3: CASIRGQGSNSNQPQHF. The CDR3 nucleotides read TGTGCCAGTATAAGGGGACAGGGGTCCAATAGCAATCAGCCCCAGCATTTT.

The chain's CDR3 is CASSSDSSYNEQFF. CDR3 in DNA: TGCGCCAGCAGTTCGGACAGCTCCTACAATGAGCAGTTCTTC. The chain carries TRBV5-1 and TRBJ2-1; the D gene is possibly TRBD1 (6 bases). Germline V gives CDR1 SGHRS, CDR2 YFSETQ. This CDR3 spans 14 amino acids. Trimming removed 5 bases at V and 0 bases at J, with 9 bases between. The whole variable domain, remainder taken from reference TRBV5-1 and TRBJ2-1, is KAGVTQTPRYLIKTRGQQVTLSCSPISGHRSVSWYQQTPGQGLQFLFEYFSETQRNKGNFPGRFSGRQFSNSRSEMNVSTLELGDSALYLCASSSDSSYNEQFFGPGTRLTVL.

V gene TRBV30 combines with J gene TRBJ2-1, with TRBD2 identical over 11 bases. CDR1 and CDR2 from the germline V gene are GTSNPN and SVGIG (reference sequence). The CDR3 covers 17 residues. J gave up 1 base and V 2 bases, and 7 bases lay outside the gene matches. The CDR3 reads CAWSSPGTSGSYNEQFF. CDR3 nucleotide sequence: TGTGCCTGGAGTAGTCCCGGGACTAGCGGATCCTACAATGAGCAGTTCTTC.

CDR3 in DNA: TGTGCCAGCAGCTTGTTACTACGCTCTAACACCGGGGAGCTGTTTTTT. The encoded protein is CASSLLLRSNTGELFF. The chain has TRBV5-6 and TRBJ2-2; the D is unclear. The germline V gene encodes CDR1 SGHDT and CDR2 YYEEEE. CDR3 size: 16 residues. V was clipped by 1 base and J by 2 bases, with 12 bases between them.

The V gene is TRBV6-1, the J gene TRBJ1-5; no clear D. The CDR3 is 16 amino acids. The V end lost 1 base, the J end lost 0 bases, and 10 bases lay between the germline ends. Germline V gene lookup returns CDR1 MNHNS and CDR2 SASEGT. CDR3 sequence: CASSEGAGYSNQPQHF. CDR3 DNA sequence: TGTGCCAGCAGTGAAGGAGCGGGATATAGCAATCAGCCCCAGCATTTT.

The chain employs TRBV7-2 and TRBJ2-2; 9 bases are shared with TRBD1. Per the germline V gene, CDR1 is SGHTA and CDR2 is FQGNSA. This CDR3 region has 16 residues. J lost 4 bases, V lost 4 bases, and 7 bases had no gene match. The CDR3 nucleotides read TGTGCCAGCAGCTCCAACAGGGGGCCGAGCACCGGGGAGCTGTTTTTT. The encoded protein is CASSSNRGPSTGELFF.

The chain recombines TRBV6-2 or TRBV6-3 with TRBJ1-1, with TRBD1 as a possible D gene (6 bases). Trimming pared 0 bases from V and 4 bases from J, leaving 12 bases between. The CDR3 length is 15 residues. CDR1 is MNHEY, CDR2 SVGEGT, per germline. The CDR3 spells CASSYSLGGPTEAFF. In DNA form, the CDR3 reads TGTGCCAGCAGTTACTCCCTCGGGGGGCCCACTGAAGCTTTCTTT.

The rearrangement links TRBV28 to TRBJ1-2; no reliable D call. Trimming took 8 bases from V and 2 from J, leaving 9 bases between them. CDR1 and CDR2 (germline): MDHEN, SYDVKM. The CDR3 consists of 12 residues. CDR3 amino acids: CASGERNYGYTF. DNA for the CDR3: TGTGCCAGCGGGGAGCGAAACTATGGCTACACCTTC.

V usage is TRBV13 and J usage is TRBJ2-1; 12 nucleotides line up with TRBD2. The V segment lost 5 bases and the J segment 8 bases; nucleotides outside the gene matches: 10. CDR1 is PRHDT and CDR2 is FYEKMQ in the germline V gene (reference sequence). The CDR3 totals 16 residues. The CDR3 sequence: CASSRRLAGVTDEQFF. CDR3 sequence (DNA): TGTGCCAGCAGCCGCCGACTAGCGGGAGTCACAGATGAGCAGTTCTTC.

This clone appeared once. DNA for the CDR3: TGTGCCAGCAGCTTAGCGCTGGGGGCTTATGGCTACACCTTC. Encoded protein: CASSLALGAYGYTF. J is TRBJ1-2 and V is TRBV7-9; D possibly corresponds to TRBD1 (6 bases). Trimming stripped 0 bases from V and 5 bases from J, with 10 bases between. The CDR3 consists of 14 residues. The V gene's germline CDR1 is SEHNR and CDR2 FQNEAQ (reference sequence).

V usage is TRBV30 and J usage is TRBJ1-2; D call uncertain. V gave up 0 bases and J gave up 7 bases, with 15 bases separating them. The V gene's germline CDR1 is GTSNPN and CDR2 SVGIG (reference sequence). This CDR3 has 14 residues. The CDR3 loop reads CAWSVLPRVFGYTF. The CDR3 region has the DNA TGTGCCTGGAGTGTACTCCCGCGCGTATTTGGCTACACCTTC.

The chain has TRBV18 and TRBJ1-4; unclear D gene. Germline V CDR1 and CDR2: KGHSH, LQKENI. V was shortened by 3 bases and J by 7 bases, with 15 bases between the two germline ends. This CDR3 has 15 residues. CDR3 protein: CASSPYGVAAEKLFF. CDR3 sequence (DNA): TGTGCCAGCTCACCCTACGGCGTCGCGGCTGAAAAACTGTTTTTT.

The rearrangement joins TRBV28 to TRBJ2-3; tentative D call: TRBD2 (6 bases). CDR3 length equals 16 residues. Trimming shortened V by 2 bases and J by 2 bases, and 14 bases separated the two germline ends. In germline, CDR1 is MDHEN, CDR2 SYDVKM. The CDR3 reads CASSLGGALATDTQYF. DNA for the CDR3: TGTGCCAGCAGTTTAGGAGGGGCCTTAGCCACAGATACGCAGTATTTT.

This clone was seen once. The rearrangement links TRBV21-1 to TRBJ1-3; the D call TRBD1 from the table was never checked on the DNA. TRBV21-1 is termed a pseudogene. The CDR3 contains 14 residues. CDR3 DNA: TGTGCCAGCAGCCCAGGGACATACGGAAACACCATATATTTT. Amino acids: CASSPGTYGNTIYF.

J is TRBJ2-5 and V is TRBV11-2; 7 bases agree with TRBD1. V gave up 5 bases and J gave up 5 bases; unmatched junction bases: 8. The CDR3 sequence is 14 residues long. Germline V gives CDR1 SGHAT, CDR2 FQNNGV. The CDR3 loop is CASSALQGTETQYF. The DNA for the CDR3 is TGTGCCAGCAGCGCGTTACAGGGGACGGAGACCCAGTACTTC.

The chain uses TRBV7-8 and TRBJ2-7; TRBD2 agrees at 14 bases. The CDR3 runs 18 residues. Germline-derived CDR1 and CDR2 are SGHVS and FQNEAQ. V lost 1 base to trimming and J lost 3 bases; unmatched junction nucleotides: 8. The CDR3 coding sequence is TGTGCCAGCAGCTTAGGGGGACTAGCGGGGGTATTGAACTACGAGCAGTACTTC. Translation gives CASSLGGLAGVLNYEQYF.

The chain is built from TRBV5-6 and TRBJ2-2, with D possibly TRBD2 on 5 matching bases. This CDR3 is 16 amino acids long. Germline lookup yields CDR1 SGHDT and CDR2 YYEEEE. The ends were cut back, 0 bases at V and 3 bases at J, with 12 bases in the middle. As DNA, the CDR3 is TGTGCCAGCAGCTTGGTAGCGATTCCGGACACCGGGGAGCTGTTTTTT. Amino acid sequence: CASSLVAIPDTGELFF.

This rearrangement joins TRBV6-1 to TRBJ2-7; D is ambiguous. CDR1 MNHNS and CDR2 SASEGT come from the germline V gene. V dropped 2 bases and J dropped 4 bases, with 6 bases sitting between them. This CDR3 region has 12 residues. CDR3 loop: CASSESRYEQYV. The CDR3 DNA reads as TGTGCCAGCAGTGAATCTCGTTACGAGCAGTACGTC.

V and J are TRBV7-2 and TRBJ2-2; tentatively, D is TRBD2 (7 bases). Germline V gives CDR1 SGHTA, CDR2 FQGNSA. Trimming pared 5 bases from V and 4 bases from J, leaving 17 bases between. The CDR3 has 16 residues. The CDR3 region has the DNA TGTGCCAGCAGCCCAGTTGGGGGGGCCCCCACCGGGGAGCTGTTTTTT. Its translation is CASSPVGGAPTGELFF.

The rearrangement uses TRBV30 and TRBJ1-1; no clear D. Looked up from germline, CDR1 is GTSNPN and CDR2 is SVGIG (reference sequence). V dropped 4 bases and J dropped 0 bases, with 6 bases sitting between them. The CDR3 has 12 amino acids. CDR3: CAWKTMNTEAFF. The CDR3 DNA reads as TGTGCCTGGAAGACAATGAACACTGAAGCTTTCTTT. The full variable domain, in which reference TRBV30 and TRBJ1-1 provide the parts outside the CDR3, is SQTIHQWPATLVQPVGSPLSLECTVEGTSNPNLYWYRQAAGRGLQLLFYSVGIGQISSEVPQNLSASRPQDRQFILSSKKLLLSDSGFYLCAWKTMNTEAFFGQGTRLTVV.